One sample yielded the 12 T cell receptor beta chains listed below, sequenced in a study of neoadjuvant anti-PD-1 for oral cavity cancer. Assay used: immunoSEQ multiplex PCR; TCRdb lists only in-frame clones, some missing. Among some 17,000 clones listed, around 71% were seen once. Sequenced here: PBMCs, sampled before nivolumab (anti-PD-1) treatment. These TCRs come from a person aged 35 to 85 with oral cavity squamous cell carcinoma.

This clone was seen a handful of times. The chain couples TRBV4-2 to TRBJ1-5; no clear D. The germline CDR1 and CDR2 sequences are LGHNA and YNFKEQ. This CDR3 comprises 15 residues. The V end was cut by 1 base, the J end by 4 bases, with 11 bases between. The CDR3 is CASSQVGVVNQPQHF. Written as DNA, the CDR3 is TGTGCCAGCAGCCAAGTTGGGGTCGTAAATCAGCCCCAGCATTTT.

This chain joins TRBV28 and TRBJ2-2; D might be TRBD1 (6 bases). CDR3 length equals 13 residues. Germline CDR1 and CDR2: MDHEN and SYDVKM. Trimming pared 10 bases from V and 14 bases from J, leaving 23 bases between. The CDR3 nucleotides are TGTGCCACCCACGGCTCCCTGACTGGGGGCCTGTTTTTT. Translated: CATHGSLTGGLFF.

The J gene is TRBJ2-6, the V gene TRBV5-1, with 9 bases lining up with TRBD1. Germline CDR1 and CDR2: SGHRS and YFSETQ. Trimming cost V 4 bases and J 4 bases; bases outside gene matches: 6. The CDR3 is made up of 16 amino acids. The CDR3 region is CASSIGQGSGANVLTF. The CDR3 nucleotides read TGCGCCAGCAGCATCGGACAGGGGTCCGGGGCCAACGTCCTGACTTTC.

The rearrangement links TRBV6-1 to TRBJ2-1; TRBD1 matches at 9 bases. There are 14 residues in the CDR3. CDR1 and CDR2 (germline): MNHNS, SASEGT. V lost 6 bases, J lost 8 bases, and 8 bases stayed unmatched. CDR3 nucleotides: TGTGCCAGCAGCCGCCGGGACAGGGTCCATGAGCAGTTCTTC. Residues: CASSRRDRVHEQFF.

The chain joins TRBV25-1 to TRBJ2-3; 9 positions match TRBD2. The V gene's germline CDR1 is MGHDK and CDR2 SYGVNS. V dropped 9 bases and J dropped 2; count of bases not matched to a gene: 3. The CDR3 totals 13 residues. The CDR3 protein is CARSGRYTDTQYF. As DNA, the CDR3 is TGTGCCAGGAGCGGGAGGTACACAGATACGCAGTATTTT.

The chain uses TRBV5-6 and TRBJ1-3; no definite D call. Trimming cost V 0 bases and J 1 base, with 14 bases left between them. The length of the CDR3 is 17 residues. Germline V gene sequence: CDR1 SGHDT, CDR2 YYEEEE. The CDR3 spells CASSLDRWLDSGNTIYF. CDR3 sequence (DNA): TGTGCCAGCAGCTTGGATCGGTGGCTAGATTCTGGAAACACCATATATTTT.

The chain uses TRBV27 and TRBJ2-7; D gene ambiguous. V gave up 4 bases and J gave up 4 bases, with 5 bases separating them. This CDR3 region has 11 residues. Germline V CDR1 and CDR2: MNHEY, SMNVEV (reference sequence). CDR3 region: CASSSRYEQYF. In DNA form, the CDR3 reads TGTGCCAGCAGTTCCAGATACGAGCAGTACTTC.

The CDR3 sequence: CASRPLAGGGGEQFF. The DNA of the CDR3 is TGTGCCAGCAGGCCACTAGCGGGAGGAGGAGGTGAGCAGTTCTTC. The gene calls are TRBV2 and TRBJ2-1, with TRBD2 identical over 12 bases. This CDR3 is built from 15 residues. V lost 6 bases to trimming and J lost 9 bases; unmatched junction nucleotides: 9. CDR1 is SNHLY and CDR2 is FYNNEI in the germline V gene.

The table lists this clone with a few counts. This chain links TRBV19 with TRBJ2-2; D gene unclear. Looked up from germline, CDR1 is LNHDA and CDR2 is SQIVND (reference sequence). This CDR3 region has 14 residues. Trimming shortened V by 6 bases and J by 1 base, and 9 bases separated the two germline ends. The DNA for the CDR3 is TGTGCCAGTAGCGGTGGTGGGAACACCGGGGAGCTGTTTTTT. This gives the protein CASSGGGNTGELFF.

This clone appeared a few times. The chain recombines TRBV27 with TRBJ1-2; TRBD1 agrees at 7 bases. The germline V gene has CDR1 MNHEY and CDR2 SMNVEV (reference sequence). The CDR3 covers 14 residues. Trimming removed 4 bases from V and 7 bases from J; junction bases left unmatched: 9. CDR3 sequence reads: CASSSTGTASGYTF. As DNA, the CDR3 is TGTGCCAGCAGTTCCACCGGGACAGCAAGTGGCTACACCTTC.

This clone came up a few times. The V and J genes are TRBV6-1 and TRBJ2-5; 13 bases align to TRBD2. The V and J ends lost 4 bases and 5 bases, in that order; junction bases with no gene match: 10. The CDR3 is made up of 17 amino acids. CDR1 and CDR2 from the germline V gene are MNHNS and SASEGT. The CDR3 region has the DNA TGTGCCAGCAGTGGGGAACTAGCGGGAGGGCCCGGGGAGACCCAGTACTTC. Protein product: CASSGELAGGPGETQYF.

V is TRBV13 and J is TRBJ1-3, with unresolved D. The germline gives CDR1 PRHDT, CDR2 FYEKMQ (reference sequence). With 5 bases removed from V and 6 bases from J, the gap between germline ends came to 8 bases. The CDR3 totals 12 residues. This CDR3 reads CASSPGENTIYF. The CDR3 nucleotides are TGTGCCAGCAGCCCCGGGGAAAACACCATATATTTT.